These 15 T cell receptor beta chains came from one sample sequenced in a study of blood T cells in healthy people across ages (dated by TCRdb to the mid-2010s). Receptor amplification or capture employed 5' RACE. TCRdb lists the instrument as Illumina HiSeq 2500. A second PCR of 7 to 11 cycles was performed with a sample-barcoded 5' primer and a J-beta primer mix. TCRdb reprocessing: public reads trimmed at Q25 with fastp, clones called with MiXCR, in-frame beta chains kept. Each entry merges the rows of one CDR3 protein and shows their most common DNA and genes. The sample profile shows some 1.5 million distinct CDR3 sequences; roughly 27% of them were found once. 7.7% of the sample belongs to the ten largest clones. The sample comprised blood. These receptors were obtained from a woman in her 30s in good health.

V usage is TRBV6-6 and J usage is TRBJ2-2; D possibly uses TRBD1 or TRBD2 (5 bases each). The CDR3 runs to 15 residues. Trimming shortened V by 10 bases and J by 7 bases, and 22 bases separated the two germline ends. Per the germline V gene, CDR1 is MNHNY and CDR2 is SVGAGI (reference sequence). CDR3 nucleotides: TGTGCCACCCTGCCGTGGGGGAGATCTGGCGGGGAGCTGTTTTTT. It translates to CATLPWGRSGGELFF.

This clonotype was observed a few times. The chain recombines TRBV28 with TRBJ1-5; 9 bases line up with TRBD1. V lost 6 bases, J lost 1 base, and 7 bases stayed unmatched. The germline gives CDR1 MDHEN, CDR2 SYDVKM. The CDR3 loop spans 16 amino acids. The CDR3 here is CASRPAQGASNQPQHF. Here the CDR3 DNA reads TGTGCCAGCAGACCTGCACAGGGGGCAAGCAATCAGCCCCAGCATTTT.

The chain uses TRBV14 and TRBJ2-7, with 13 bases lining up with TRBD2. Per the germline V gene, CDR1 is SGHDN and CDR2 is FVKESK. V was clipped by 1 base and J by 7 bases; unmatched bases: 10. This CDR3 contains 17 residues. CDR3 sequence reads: CASSQGTSGSVLGEQYF. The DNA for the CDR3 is TGTGCCAGCAGCCAAGGGACTAGCGGGAGTGTTCTGGGGGAGCAGTACTTC. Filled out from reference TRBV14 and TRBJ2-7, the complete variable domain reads EAGVTQFPSHSVIEKGQTVTLRCDPISGHDNLYWYRRVMGKEIKFLLHFVKESKQDESGMPNNRFLAERTGGTYSTLKVQPAELEDSGVYFCASSQGTSGSVLGEQYFGPGTRLTVT.

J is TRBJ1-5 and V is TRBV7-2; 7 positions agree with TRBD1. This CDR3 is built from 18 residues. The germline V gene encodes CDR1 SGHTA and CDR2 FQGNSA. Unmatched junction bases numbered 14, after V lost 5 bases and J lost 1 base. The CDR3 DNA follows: TGTGCCAGCAGCGTACAAGGACAGGCCCGACTCAGCAATCAGCCCCAGCATTTT. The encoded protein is CASSVQGQARLSNQPQHF.

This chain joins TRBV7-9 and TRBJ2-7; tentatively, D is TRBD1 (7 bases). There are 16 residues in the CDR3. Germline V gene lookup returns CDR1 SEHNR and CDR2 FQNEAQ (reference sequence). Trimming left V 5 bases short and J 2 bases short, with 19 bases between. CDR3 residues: CASSRNQGDSPYEQYF. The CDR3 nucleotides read TGTGCCAGCAGCCGAAATCAGGGGGACTCCCCCTACGAGCAGTACTTC.

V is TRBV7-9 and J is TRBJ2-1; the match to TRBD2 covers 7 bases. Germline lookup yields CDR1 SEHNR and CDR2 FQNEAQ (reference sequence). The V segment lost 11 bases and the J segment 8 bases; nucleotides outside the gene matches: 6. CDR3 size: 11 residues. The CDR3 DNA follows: TGTGCCGCGGGAGTATACGATGAGCAGTTCTTC. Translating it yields CAAGVYDEQFF.

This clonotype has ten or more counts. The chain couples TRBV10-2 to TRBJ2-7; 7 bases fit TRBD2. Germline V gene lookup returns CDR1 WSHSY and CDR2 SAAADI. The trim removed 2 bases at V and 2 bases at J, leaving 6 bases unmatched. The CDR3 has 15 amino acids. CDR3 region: CASSERSSGTYEQYF. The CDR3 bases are TGCGCCAGCAGTGAGAGGTCTAGCGGAACCTACGAGCAGTACTTC.

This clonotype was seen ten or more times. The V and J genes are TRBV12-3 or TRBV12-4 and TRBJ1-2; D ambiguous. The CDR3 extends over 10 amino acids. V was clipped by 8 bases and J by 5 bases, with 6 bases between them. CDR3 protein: CASAQYGYTF. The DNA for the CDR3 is TGTGCCAGCGCTCAATATGGCTACACCTTC.

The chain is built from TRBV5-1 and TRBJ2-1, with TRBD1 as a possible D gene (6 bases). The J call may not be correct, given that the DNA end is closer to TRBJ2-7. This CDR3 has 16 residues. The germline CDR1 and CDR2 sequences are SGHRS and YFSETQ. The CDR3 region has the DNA TGCGCCAGCAGCCCCGGGACACCGAAATCCTACAATGAGCAGTACTTC. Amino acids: CASSPGTPKSYNEQYF.

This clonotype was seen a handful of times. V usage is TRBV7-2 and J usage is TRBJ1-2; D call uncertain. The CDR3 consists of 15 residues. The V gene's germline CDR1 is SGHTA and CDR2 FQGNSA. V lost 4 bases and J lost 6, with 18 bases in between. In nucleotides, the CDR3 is TGTGCCAGCAGCTCCCAGTCCGGGCCGAGGCATGGCTACACCTTC. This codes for CASSSQSGPRHGYTF.

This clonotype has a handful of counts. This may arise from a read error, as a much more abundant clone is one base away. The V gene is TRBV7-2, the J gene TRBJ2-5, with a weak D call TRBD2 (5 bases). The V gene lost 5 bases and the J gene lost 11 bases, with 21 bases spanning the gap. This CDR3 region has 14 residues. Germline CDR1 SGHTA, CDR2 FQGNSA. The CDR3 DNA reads TGTGCCAGCAGCCGTGTGACTGCTAGTGGGGAGCAGTACTTC. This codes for CASSRVTASGEQYF.

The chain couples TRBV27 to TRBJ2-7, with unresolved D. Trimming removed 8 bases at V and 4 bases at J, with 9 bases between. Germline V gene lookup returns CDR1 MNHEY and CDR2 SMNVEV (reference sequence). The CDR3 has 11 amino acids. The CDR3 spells CASAFGYEQYF. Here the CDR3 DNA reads TGTGCCAGCGCGTTCGGATACGAGCAGTACTTC.

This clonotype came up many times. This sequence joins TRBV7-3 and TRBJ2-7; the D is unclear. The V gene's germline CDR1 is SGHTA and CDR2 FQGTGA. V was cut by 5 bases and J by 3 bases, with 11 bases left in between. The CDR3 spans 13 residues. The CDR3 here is CASSNPPGYEQYF. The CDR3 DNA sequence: TGTGCCAGCAGCAACCCCCCGGGCTACGAGCAGTACTTC.

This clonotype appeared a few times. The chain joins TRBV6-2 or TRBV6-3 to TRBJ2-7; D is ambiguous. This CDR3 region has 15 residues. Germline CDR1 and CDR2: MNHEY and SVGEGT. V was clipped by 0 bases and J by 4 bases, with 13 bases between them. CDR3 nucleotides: TGTGCCAGCAGTTACTCGAGTAGGTCGGGTTACGAGCAGTACTTC. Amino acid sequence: CASSYSSRSGYEQYF.

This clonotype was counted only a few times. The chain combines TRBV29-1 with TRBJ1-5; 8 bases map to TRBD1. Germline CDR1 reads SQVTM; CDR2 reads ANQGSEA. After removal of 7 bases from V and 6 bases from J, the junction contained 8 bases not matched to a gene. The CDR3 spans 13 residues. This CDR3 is CSAGQGLGQPQHF. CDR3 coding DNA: TGCAGCGCCGGACAGGGTCTCGGTCAGCCCCAGCATTTT. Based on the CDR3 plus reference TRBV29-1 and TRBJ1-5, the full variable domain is SAVISQKPSRDICQRGTSLTIQCQVDSQVTMMFWYRQQPGQSLTLIATANQGSEATYESGFVIDKFPISRPNLTFSTLTVSNMSPEDSSIYLCSAGQGLGQPQHFGDGTRLSIL.